The 31 T cell receptor beta chains reported below all come from one sample, sequenced in a study of blood T cell repertoires in COVID-19. Repertoires were generated with immunoSEQ multiplex PCR, while TCRdb's copy carries only in-frame clones and drops some. The repertoire holds 220,000 or so clones, 90% seen once, with around 0.8% in the top ten. Material for sequencing was PBMCs or T cells enriched from blood (not recorded which). The source of these receptors is a man aged 45-65 years who had been exposed to COVID-19.

Comments on this clone: Other DNA variants within this sample encode the same CDR3. The chain links TRBV27 to TRBJ1-2; 7 bases fit TRBD1. Per the germline V gene, CDR1 is MNHEY and CDR2 is SMNVEV (reference sequence). The CDR3 contains 13 residues. Trimming at V came to 5 bases and at J to 4 bases, leaving 4 bases not matched to a gene. CDR3 DNA sequence: TGTGCCAGCAGTCCCCAGGGGGGCTATGGCTACACCTTC. It is translated as CASSPQGGYGYTF.

V and J are TRBV11-2 and TRBJ2-7, with 8 bases that match TRBD1. Germline trimming cut 6 bases from V and 3 bases from J; bases unmatched to any gene: 4. The germline V gene has CDR1 SGHAT and CDR2 FQNNGV. This CDR3 is built from 13 residues. The CDR3 DNA sequence: TGTGCCAGCAGTTCGGACAGGGACTACGAGCAGTACGTC. It codes for CASSSDRDYEQYV.

J is TRBJ1-5 and V is TRBV7-2, with no clear D. Trimming took off 1 base at V and 5 bases at J, with 9 bases between the two ends. CDR1 SGHTA and CDR2 FQGNSA come from the germline V gene. The CDR3 is 14 amino acids. The CDR3 nucleotides read TGTGCCAGCAGCTTAGGGAGGGCCTATCAGCCCCAGCATTTT. Translating it yields CASSLGRAYQPQHF.

This clone was counted once. The genes are TRBV19 and TRBJ1-2, with 9 bases fitting TRBD1. J was trimmed by 6 bases and V by 2 bases; bases with no gene match: 4. In germline, CDR1 is LNHDA, CDR2 SQIVND (reference sequence). This CDR3 region has 14 residues. CDR3 residues: CASSISGQGNGYTF. The CDR3 bases are TGTGCCAGTAGTATATCGGGACAGGGCAATGGCTACACCTTC.

Here the CDR3 reads CASSLVPGSGELFF. The CDR3 DNA is TGTGCCAGCAGCCTAGTTCCAGGGTCCGGGGAGCTGTTTTTT. The rearrangement links TRBV14 to TRBJ2-2; maybe TRBD1 (5 bases). V was shortened by 4 bases and J by 6 bases, with 12 bases between the two germline ends. The germline CDR1 and CDR2 sequences are SGHDN and FVKESK. CDR3 size: 14 residues.

J is TRBJ1-5 and V is TRBV5-6; TRBD1 matches 8 bases. Germline CDR1 is SGHDT and CDR2 is YYEEEE. The CDR3 covers 14 residues. V lost 3 bases to trimming and J lost 2 bases; unmatched junction nucleotides: 1. DNA of the CDR3: TGTGCCAGCAGCTGGGGACAGGGCAATCAGCCCCAGCATTTT. It translates to CASSWGQGNQPQHF.

A remark on this clone: An end of the junction does not agree with germline; a read error may underlie this. The chain links TRBV7-7 to TRBJ2-2; D is perhaps TRBD2 (5 bases). Per the germline V gene, CDR1 is SSHAT and CDR2 is FNYEAQ (reference sequence). The CDR3 contains 16 residues. CDR3 nucleotides: TGTGCTAGCAGCCCCTCTAGCCCCGCGAACACCGGGGAGCTGTTTTTT. It yields the protein CASSPSSPANTGELFF.

This clone appeared a single time. The chain uses TRBV7-9 and TRBJ1-4; D unresolved. The CDR3 is made up of 14 amino acids. Germline loops: CDR1 SEHNR, CDR2 FQNEAQ (reference sequence). The V gene lost 5 bases and the J gene lost 4 bases, with 11 bases spanning the gap. The CDR3 sequence: CASSPTGFNEKLFF. The CDR3 DNA sequence: TGTGCCAGCAGCCCTACGGGGTTTAATGAAAAACTGTTTTTT. The whole variable domain, remainder taken from reference TRBV7-9 and TRBJ1-4, is DTGVSQNPRHKITKRGQNVTFRCDPISEHNRLYWYRQTLGQGPEFLTYFQNEAQLEKSRLLSDRFSAERPKGSFSTLEIQRTEQGDSAMYLCASSPTGFNEKLFFGSGTQLSVL.

The gene calls are TRBV6-4 and TRBJ2-1; possible D gene TRBD1, 6 bases. CDR1 is MRHNA and CDR2 is SNTAGT in the germline V gene. The CDR3 is 13 residues long. Trimming cost V 2 bases and J 5 bases, with 7 bases left between them. CDR3 amino acids: CASSDTGHNEQFF. The CDR3 DNA reads as TGTGCCAGCAGTGACACAGGGCACAATGAGCAGTTCTTC.

The rearrangement links TRBV5-1 to TRBJ2-6; 7 nucleotides agree with TRBD1. The CDR3 runs 16 residues. V shed 4 bases and J 2 bases; nucleotides not matched to a gene: 6. Germline-derived CDR1 and CDR2 are SGHRS and YFSETQ. For the CDR3, the DNA is TGCGCCAGCAGCCTGACGACAGGGACTGGGGCCAACGTCCTGACTTTC. Its translation: CASSLTTGTGANVLTF.

V usage is TRBV5-1 and J usage is TRBJ1-4; 7 bases are shared with TRBD1. The CDR3 runs 14 residues. Germline V gives CDR1 SGHRS, CDR2 YFSETQ. The V and J ends lost 1 base and 6 bases, in that order; junction bases with no gene match: 3. The chain's CDR3 is CASSLTGEYEKLFF. The DNA of the CDR3 is TGCGCCAGCAGCTTGACAGGGGAGTATGAAAAACTGTTTTTT.

This rearrangement joins TRBV4-1 to TRBJ1-4; perhaps TRBD1 as D (6 bases). CDR1 and CDR2 from the germline V gene are MGHRA and YSYEKL. CDR3 length: 17 amino acids. Trimming shortened V by 2 bases and J by 0 bases, and 13 bases separated the two germline ends. Here the CDR3 reads CASSQLLQGSTNEKLFF. The CDR3 DNA reads as TGCGCCAGCAGCCAACTGCTACAGGGTTCAACTAATGAAAAACTGTTTTTT.

The V call is TRBV12-3 or TRBV12-4, the J call TRBJ1-2; no clear D gene. The CDR3 consists of 13 residues. V dropped 5 bases and J dropped 2 bases, with 9 bases sitting between them. CDR3: CASSPLRNYGYTF. For the CDR3, the DNA is TGTGCCAGCAGTCCGCTCAGGAACTATGGCTACACCTTC.

V gene TRBV5-1 combines with J gene TRBJ2-5; 11 bases agree with TRBD2. V was clipped by 2 bases and J by 1 base; unmatched bases: 1. Germline CDR1 reads SGHRS; CDR2 reads YFSETQ. This CDR3 has 15 residues. The CDR3 spells CASSFLAGGQETQYF. CDR3 coding DNA: TGCGCCAGCAGCTTCCTAGCGGGGGGCCAAGAGACCCAGTACTTC.

The V gene is TRBV19, the J gene TRBJ2-5; 7 positions match TRBD2. Germline V gene data show CDR1 as LNHDA and CDR2 as SQIVND (reference sequence). Germline trimming cut 6 bases from V and 4 bases from J; bases unmatched to any gene: 14. The CDR3 consists of 16 residues. The CDR3 protein is CASSPGTTSGSETQYF. As DNA, the CDR3 is TGTGCCAGTAGCCCCGGGACTACCTCCGGGTCAGAGACCCAGTACTTC.

This clone was seen at least ten times. V usage is TRBV9 and J usage is TRBJ2-3; 7 bases line up with TRBD1. V was clipped by 6 bases and J by 0 bases; unmatched bases: 7. CDR3 size: 15 residues. Germline V gene data show CDR1 as SGDLS and CDR2 as YYNGEE. The CDR3 spells CASTRTGTSTDTQYF. CDR3 DNA: TGTGCCAGCACTAGGACAGGAACTAGCACAGATACGCAGTATTTT.

The CDR3 region is CASSQAVQGGTDTQYF. CDR3 coding DNA: TGTGCCAGCAGCCAAGCTGTCCAGGGGGGCACAGATACGCAGTATTTT. J is TRBJ2-3 and V is TRBV4-2; 7 nucleotides match TRBD1. Per germline, CDR1 LGHNA and CDR2 YNFKEQ. This CDR3 spans 16 amino acids. The V gene end was trimmed by 1 base and the J gene end by 1 base; junction bases not matched to a gene: 5.

This rearrangement joins TRBV9 to TRBJ1-1; maybe TRBD1 (6 bases). CDR1 and CDR2 from the germline V gene are SGDLS and YYNGEE. The V end was cut by 4 bases, the J end by 10 bases, with 17 bases between. The CDR3 is 13 amino acids. CDR3 sequence: CASSPTGGASAFF. The CDR3 region has the DNA TGTGCCAGCAGCCCTACGGGGGGGGCTTCAGCTTTCTTT.

The chain is built from TRBV6-5 and TRBJ1-6; D not certain. Deletions cut 6 bases from V and 4 bases from J, with 13 bases between. The CDR3 runs to 15 residues. Looked up from germline, CDR1 is MNHEY and CDR2 is SVGAGI. The CDR3 region is CASSRNRDYNSPLHF. CDR3 in DNA: TGTGCCAGCAGCCGAAACCGGGATTATAATTCACCCCTCCACTTT.

This sequence joins TRBV7-3 and TRBJ2-5, with 9 bases lining up with TRBD2. Germline V gives CDR1 SGHTA, CDR2 FQGTGA. V shed 5 bases and J 5 bases; nucleotides not matched to a gene: 12. This CDR3 spans 16 amino acids. The CDR3 here is CASSPGLSGGLETQYF. The CDR3 nucleotides are TGTGCCAGCAGCCCAGGACTAAGCGGGGGGTTGGAGACCCAGTACTTC.

The V gene is TRBV7-8, the J gene TRBJ1-1; tentative D call: TRBD1 (6 bases). The CDR3 covers 15 residues. CDR1 is SGHVS and CDR2 is FQNEAQ in the germline V gene. V was cut by 5 bases and J by 5 bases, with 18 bases left in between. CDR3 sequence reads: CASSAFSGTQTEAFF. The CDR3 DNA follows: TGTGCCAGCAGCGCCTTTTCCGGGACACAAACTGAAGCTTTCTTT.

The rearrangement uses TRBV20-1 and TRBJ1-2; 8 bases align to TRBD1. Germline V gene lookup returns CDR1 DFQATT and CDR2 SNEGSKA (reference sequence). The J segment lost 3 bases and the V segment lost 3 bases, leaving 6 bases of the junction unmatched. This CDR3 is built from 14 residues. CDR3 nucleotides: TGCAGTGCTAGTGGGCAGGGGGCGTACTATGGCTACACCTTC. Translating gives CSASGQGAYYGYTF.

This clone has only one observation. V is TRBV4-1 and J is TRBJ1-4, with no clear D. Germline V lookup: CDR1 MGHRA, CDR2 YSYEKL. The CDR3 is 14 amino acids. V dropped 1 base and J dropped 3 bases, with 6 bases sitting between them. The CDR3 here is CASSQGASNEKLFF. The CDR3 region has the DNA TGCGCCAGCAGCCAAGGAGCGTCTAATGAAAAACTGTTTTTT.

The chain links TRBV5-4 to TRBJ2-5; perhaps TRBD1 as D (6 bases). Per the germline V gene, CDR1 is SGHNT and CDR2 is YYREEE (reference sequence). Trimming pared 5 bases from V and 2 bases from J, leaving 10 bases between. CDR3 length equals 13 residues. CDR3 nucleotides: TGTGCCAGCAGTCAGGGGAATCAAGAGACCCAGTACTTC. Protein sequence: CASSQGNQETQYF.

V and J are TRBV7-2 and TRBJ1-3; the D is unclear. Trimming took 2 bases from V and 0 from J, leaving 11 bases between them. Per the germline V gene, CDR1 is SGHTA and CDR2 is FQGNSA. The length of the CDR3 is 16 residues. The CDR3 region has the DNA TGTGCCAGCAGCTTATTTGTGGCTCACTCTGGAAACACCATATATTTT. The encoded protein is CASSLFVAHSGNTIYF. Variable domain in full (rest from reference TRBV7-2 and TRBJ1-3): GAGVSQSPSNKVTEKGKDVELRCDPISGHTALYWYRQSLGQGLEFLIYFQGNSAPDKSGLPSDRFSAERTGGSVSTLTIQRTQQEDSAVYLCASSLFVAHSGNTIYFGEGSWLTVV.

This clone was detected only once. The chain carries TRBV18 and TRBJ1-5; D may be TRBD1 (6 bases). The germline V and J ends were trimmed by 2 bases and 4 bases, with 6 bases remaining between them. The CDR3 runs to 13 residues. CDR1 and CDR2 (germline): KGHSH, LQKENI. CDR3 sequence (DNA): TGTGCCAGCTCACCAGACAGGAATCAGCCCCAGCATTTT. Translated: CASSPDRNQPQHF.

The chain has TRBV3-1 (or the pseudogene TRBV3-2) and TRBJ1-3, with D maybe TRBD1 (5 bases). V was clipped by 8 bases and J by 2 bases, with 13 bases between them. From germline, CDR1 is LGHDT and CDR2 YNNKEL (reference sequence). This CDR3 contains 14 residues. Here the CDR3 reads CASLDRFTGNTIYF. In nucleotides, the CDR3 is TGTGCCAGCCTAGACAGATTTACTGGAAACACCATATATTTT.

The chain employs TRBV6-5 and TRBJ1-5; D is unclear. Trimming left V 5 bases short and J 6 bases short, with 14 bases between. The germline V gene encodes CDR1 MNHEY and CDR2 SVGAGI. The CDR3 runs 14 residues. CDR3: CASSQTAAPQPQHF. In DNA form, the CDR3 reads TGTGCCAGCAGTCAAACAGCGGCACCTCAGCCCCAGCATTTT.

This clone has just a few counts. The chain combines TRBV18 with TRBJ1-1; D is possibly TRBD1 (6 bases). The CDR3 sequence is 14 residues long. Between the trimmed V and J ends, which lost 5 bases and 1 base, there was a span of 11 bases. The germline gives CDR1 KGHSH, CDR2 LQKENI. CDR3 residues: CASSAIQGNTEAFF. The CDR3, as DNA: TGTGCCAGCTCAGCCATACAGGGGAACACTGAAGCTTTCTTT.

This clone occurred once. The J gene is TRBJ1-1, the V gene TRBV11-3, with 7 bases lining up with TRBD1. This CDR3 is built from 15 residues. With 3 bases clipped from V and 4 bases from J, the junction kept 8 bases outside the gene matches. In germline, CDR1 is SGHNT, CDR2 YENEEA. CDR3 sequence (DNA): TGTGCCAGCAGCTTTAGACAGGGTCAGACCACTGAAGCTTTCTTT. It yields the protein CASSFRQGQTTEAFF.

This clone was seen once. The chain couples TRBV18 to TRBJ1-4; a possible D gene is TRBD1 (6 bases). The germline CDR1 and CDR2 sequences are KGHSH and LQKENI. The CDR3 covers 17 residues. V lost 3 bases and J 5 bases, leaving 19 bases between the germline ends. CDR3 in amino acids: CASSPVISPGQNEKLFF. DNA of the CDR3: TGTGCCAGCTCACCTGTTATTAGTCCAGGACAGAATGAAAAACTGTTTTTT.